Listed below are T cell receptor beta chains from one sample, sequenced in a study of technical replicates of blood from a handful of donors. Only in-frame clones appear in the TCRdb table, and some are missing; sequencing was by immunoSEQ multiplex PCR. The sample carries about 100,000 clones, 95% to 97% recorded once. Sequencing was performed on T cells isolated from PBMCs. All receptors come from a human donor in good health. The CDR3 runs from the conserved cysteine through the conserved F or W. A D gene is named only where the DNA matches it firmly.

V: TRBV7-2; J: TRBJ2-7; D: TRBD2; CDR3: CASSLDLAGFYEQYF; DNA: TGTGCCAGCAGCTTAGATTTAGCGGGGTTCTACGAGCAGTACTTC
V: TRBV27; J: TRBJ2-4; D: NA; CDR3: CASSPLTPQGVAGTF; DNA: TGTGCCAGCAGTCCACTGACGCCCCAGGGGGTAGCGGGAACTTTC
V: TRBV28; J: TRBJ1-2; D: NA; CDR3: CASSWQGNYGYTF; DNA: TGTGCCAGCAGTTGGCAGGGGAACTATGGCTACACCTTC
V: TRBV2; J: TRBJ1-1; D: TRBD1; CDR3: CASRPTRGPTEAFF; DNA: TGTGCCAGCAGGCCCACCAGGGGGCCCACTGAAGCTTTCTTT
V: TRBV7-2; J: TRBJ2-5; D: NA; CDR3: CASSARGQQETQYF; DNA: TGTGCCAGCAGCGCCCGCGGACAACAAGAGACCCAGTACTTC
V: TRBV9; J: TRBJ2-7; D: NA; CDR3: CASSPRDTRPYEQYF; DNA: TGTGCCAGCAGCCCCCGGGACACAAGACCCTACGAGCAGTACTTC
V: TRBV2; J: TRBJ2-5; D: TRBD2; CDR3: CASSDGLAGGEGETQYF; DNA: TGTGCCAGCAGTGATGGGCTAGCGGGAGGAGAGGGGGAGACCCAGTACTTC
V: TRBV2; J: TRBJ2-7; D: TRBD2; CDR3: CASKPRTGGPEQYF; DNA: TGTGCCAGCAAGCCCCGGACGGGGGGACCCGAGCAGTACTTC
V: TRBV7-9; J: TRBJ1-2; D: TRBD1; CDR3: CASSFTGASNGYTF; DNA: TGTGCCAGCAGCTTTACAGGGGCATCTAATGGCTACACCTTC
V: TRBV18; J: TRBJ1-4; D: NA; CDR3: CASSPPRGSNEKLFF; DNA: TGTGCCAGCTCACCACCGCGGGGGTCGAATGAAAAACTGTTTTTT